Following are 4 T cell receptor beta chains from one sample sequenced in a study of blood T cell repertoires in COVID-19 (dated by TCRdb to 2018 to 2020). The library was produced with the immunoSEQ multiplex PCR assay. Not all clones reach the TCRdb copy of this immuneACCESS table, which keeps in-frame sequences only. Checked studies attribute under half of the gap to unresolved V genes and leave the rest unexplained. The sample table holds 250,000 or so clones, of which around 90% were seen once. The ten most abundant clones make up roughly 2.2% of the sample. The sample was peripheral blood. These receptors all stem from a woman aged 55-69 years with COVID-19, enrolled during active disease.

On this clone: At one end, the junction sequence differs from germline, possibly due to a read error. The chain combines TRBV7-7 with TRBJ2-5; possible D gene TRBD2, 5 bases. Germline CDR1 is SSHAT and CDR2 is FNYEAQ (reference sequence). There are 14 residues in the CDR3. Written as DNA, the CDR3 is TGTGCTAGCAGCTTAGACGTGGGAGAAGAGACCCAGTACTTC. This sequence encodes CASSLDVGEETQYF. Drawing the rest from reference TRBV7-7 and TRBJ2-5, the complete variable domain is GAGVSQSPRYKVTKRGQDVTLRCDPISSHATLYWYQQALGQGPEFLTYFNYEAQPDKSGLPSDRFSAERPEGSISTLTIQRTEQRDSAMYRCASSLDVGEETQYFGPGTRLLVL.

The chain uses TRBV5-5 and TRBJ2-3, with 9 nucleotides matching TRBD1. The germline gives CDR1 SGHKS, CDR2 YYEKEE (reference sequence). The CDR3 sequence is 17 residues long. After removal of 3 bases from V and 3 bases from J, the junction contained 11 bases not matched to a gene. The CDR3 spells CASSSLGDRVQTDTQYF. CDR3 DNA sequence: TGTGCCAGCAGCTCCCTAGGGGACAGGGTCCAAACAGATACGCAGTATTTT.

The gene calls are TRBV9 and TRBJ2-6; 8 nucleotides align to TRBD1. This CDR3 is 17 amino acids long. V was clipped by 3 bases and J by 4 bases; unmatched bases: 9. Germline V gene sequence: CDR1 SGDLS, CDR2 YYNGEE. CDR3 nucleotide sequence: TGTGCCAGCAGCGATGACCCAGGGGGCCCAGGGGCCAACGTCCTGACTTTC. It is translated as CASSDDPGGPGANVLTF.

The chain couples TRBV6-2 or TRBV6-3 to TRBJ2-7; tentatively, D is TRBD2 (6 bases). CDR3 length: 15 residues. Trimming stripped 1 base from V and 0 bases from J, with 10 bases between. Germline assignment: CDR1 MNHEY and CDR2 SVGEGT. In nucleotides, the CDR3 is TGTGCCAGCAGTTACTATGGAGGGGCCTCCTACGAGCAGTACTTC. It codes for CASSYYGGASYEQYF.